The 15 T cell receptor beta chains reported below all come from one sample, sequenced in a study of Ad26.COV2.S vaccination and SARS-CoV-2 variants (dated by TCRdb to the early 2020s). Libraries came from the immunoSEQ multiplex PCR assay. TCRdb carries this immuneACCESS record with in-frame sequences only. Its versions omit some clonotypes, under half of them owing to an unresolved V gene in the studies checked, with the rest unexplained. Present in this sample are approximately 340,000 clones, about 91% of which were seen just once. The ten largest clones add up to 3.9% of the sample. The sample's time point, from its label and the paper: individuals recovered from natural SARS-CoV-2 infection. The sample in question was peripheral blood, obtained after recovery from COVID-19. These TCRs come from a human donor who had recovered from COVID-19.

This clone was seen just once. This chain links TRBV5-1 with TRBJ1-2, with 7 bases aligning to TRBD1. The CDR3 has 13 amino acids. The V segment lost 4 bases and the J segment 8 bases; nucleotides outside the gene matches: 8. Germline lookup yields CDR1 SGHRS and CDR2 YFSETQ. CDR3 sequence reads: CASSPGQAGGYTF. CDR3 coding DNA: TGCGCCAGCAGCCCAGGACAGGCGGGGGGCTACACCTTC. The whole variable domain, filled in from reference TRBV5-1 and TRBJ1-2, reads KAGVTQTPRYLIKTRGQQVTLSCSPISGHRSVSWYQQTPGQGLQFLFEYFSETQRNKGNFPGRFSGRQFSNSRSEMNVSTLELGDSALYLCASSPGQAGGYTFGSGTRLTVV.

CDR3 sequence reads: CASSPGGSLGAGELFF. CDR3 DNA sequence: TGTGCCAGCAGCCCCGGAGGCTCCTTGGGGGCCGGGGAGCTGTTTTTT. The chain employs TRBV9 and TRBJ2-2; perhaps D is TRBD1 or TRBD2 (5 bases each). The CDR3 length is 16 residues. CDR1 and CDR2 from the germline V gene are SGDLS and YYNGEE. V lost 4 bases, J lost 6 bases, and 19 bases lay in between.

The genes are TRBV11-2 and TRBJ2-7; D gene uncertain. The CDR3 consists of 15 residues. Trimming stripped 5 bases from V and 4 bases from J, with 18 bases between. Germline V gene lookup returns CDR1 SGHAT and CDR2 FQNNGV. The chain's CDR3 is CASSPIGSSMYEQYF. Here the CDR3 DNA reads TGTGCCAGCAGCCCAATAGGTTCCTCGATGTACGAGCAGTACTTC.

CDR3 coding DNA: TGCAGTGCTAGTAGAGGTGGGGTCTCCCAAGAGACCCAGTACTTC. Amino acid sequence: CSASRGGVSQETQYF. The gene calls are TRBV20-1 and TRBJ2-5; D gene ambiguous. CDR3 size: 15 residues. V gave up 3 bases and J gave up 1 base, with 15 bases separating them. Germline values: CDR1 DFQATT, CDR2 SNEGSKA (reference sequence).

This chain links TRBV20-1 with TRBJ2-7, with 8 nucleotides matching TRBD2. The V segment lost 3 bases and the J segment 0 bases; nucleotides outside the gene matches: 1. CDR3 size: 13 residues. From germline, CDR1 is DFQATT and CDR2 SNEGSKA (reference sequence). The CDR3 loop reads CSASGTSSYEQYF. CDR3 sequence (DNA): TGCAGTGCTAGTGGGACTAGCTCCTACGAGCAGTACTTC.

The chain couples TRBV16 to TRBJ1-1; tentative D call: TRBD1 (6 bases). Germline CDR1 is KGHSY and CDR2 is FQNENV. Trimming cost V 1 base and J 6 bases, with 18 bases left between them. The CDR3 extends over 16 amino acids. The CDR3 sequence: CASSQYPTGLTAEAFF. The CDR3 nucleotides read TGTGCCAGCAGCCAATACCCAACAGGGTTAACGGCTGAAGCTTTCTTT.

The chain couples TRBV5-4 to TRBJ2-1; 7 bases map to TRBD2. Germline trimming cut 3 bases from V and 12 bases from J; bases unmatched to any gene: 21. The CDR3 runs to 17 residues. Germline CDR1 reads SGHNT; CDR2 reads YYREEE (reference sequence). CDR3 DNA sequence: TGTGCCAGCAGCTCGTCTAGCGGCAAGCGGGACCATGGGGGGCAGTTCTTC. Its protein is CASSSSSGKRDHGGQFF.

The chain links TRBV2 to TRBJ1-4, with 9 bases aligning to TRBD1. Losses at the gene ends were 7 bases for V and 3 bases for J; bases not matched to a gene: 12. From germline, CDR1 is SNHLY and CDR2 FYNNEI. The CDR3 totals 17 residues. The CDR3 reads CASTERDRARSNEKLFF. The CDR3 coding sequence is TGTGCCAGCACCGAACGGGACAGGGCCCGCTCTAATGAAAAACTGTTTTTT.

V gene TRBV3-1 (or the pseudogene TRBV3-2) combines with J gene TRBJ2-1; 9 bases are shared with TRBD2. The CDR3 loop spans 14 amino acids. Germline assignment: CDR1 LGHDT and CDR2 YNNKEL (reference sequence). V was pared by 0 bases and J by 13 bases, with 7 bases of the junction left unmatched. The CDR3 DNA sequence: TGTGCCAGCAGCCAAGAGGCGGGGGGGCAGGGTCAGTTCTTC. Amino acids: CASSQEAGGQGQFF.

The V gene is TRBV7-9, the J gene TRBJ1-4; the D gene is possibly TRBD1 (5 bases). V shed 5 bases and J shed 0 bases, with 7 bases lying between them. Germline loops: CDR1 SEHNR, CDR2 FQNEAQ (reference sequence). CDR3 size: 14 residues. CDR3 nucleotides: TGTGCCAGCAGCCCGGGGGCAACTAATGAAAAACTGTTTTTT. Its protein product is CASSPGATNEKLFF.

CDR3 sequence: CAIQTQGSEAFF. In DNA form, the CDR3 reads TGTGCCATCCAAACCCAGGGGTCTGAAGCTTTCTTT. The J gene is TRBJ1-1, the V gene TRBV10-3; possibly TRBD1 for D (6 bases). Germline-derived CDR1 and CDR2 are ENHRY and SYGVKD. The CDR3 loop spans 12 amino acids. Trimming left V 8 bases short and J 6 bases short, with 13 bases between.

J is TRBJ1-2 and V is TRBV15, with TRBD1 matching over 9 bases. This CDR3 has 18 residues. Germline lookup yields CDR1 LNHNV and CDR2 YYDKDF (reference sequence). With 0 bases clipped from V and 1 base from J, the junction kept 9 bases outside the gene matches. The CDR3 spells CATSRDGWGTGSNYGYTF. CDR3 bases: TGTGCCACCAGCAGAGATGGTTGGGGGACAGGGAGTAACTATGGCTACACCTTC.

The genes are TRBV6-6 and TRBJ1-1; TRBD1 is a possible D gene (6 bases). V lost 6 bases, J lost 5 bases, and 22 bases lay in between. Germline V gene data show CDR1 as MNHNY and CDR2 as SVGAGI (reference sequence). The CDR3 runs 16 residues. The CDR3 nucleotides are TGTGCCAGCAGCCCACGCCCACAGGGAAGGGGTACTGAAGCTTTCTTT. Protein product: CASSPRPQGRGTEAFF.

The chain recombines TRBV7-2 with TRBJ2-3, with 12 bases that match TRBD2. This CDR3 is 16 amino acids long. CDR1 and CDR2 from the germline V gene are SGHTA and FQGNSA. V lost 5 bases to trimming and J lost 8 bases; unmatched junction nucleotides: 11. The CDR3 DNA reads as TGTGCCAGCAGCCCCTCCCTAGCGGGGGGGGCTGGTACGCAGTATTTT. Amino acid sequence: CASSPSLAGGAGTQYF. The full variable domain, its missing parts supplied by reference TRBV7-2 and TRBJ2-3, is GAGVSQSPSNKVTEKGKDVELRCDPISGHTALYWYRQSLGQGLEFLIYFQGNSAPDKSGLPSDRFSAERTGGSVSTLTIQRTQQEDSAVYLCASSPSLAGGAGTQYFGPGTRLTVL.

The CDR3 loop is CASSPRTSGTYEQYF. Here the CDR3 DNA reads TGTGCCAGCAGCCCACGGACTAGCGGGACCTACGAGCAGTACTTC. The chain combines TRBV9 with TRBJ2-7; 12 nucleotides agree with TRBD2. Per the germline V gene, CDR1 is SGDLS and CDR2 is YYNGEE. The CDR3 is 15 residues long. V lost 4 bases and J lost 2; bases outside the gene matches: 4.